These 20 T cell receptor beta chains came from one sample sequenced in a study of shared clonotypes between healthy human individuals. The table came from immunoSEQ multiplex PCR; TCRdb's copy has only in-frame clones and leaves some out. The sample lists a few hundred thousand clones, around 76% occurring once. Sample: PBMCs. These receptors all come from a woman between 40 and 55 years old in good health. Some clones in this sample may be carry-over from other donors' samples.

The chain has TRBV6-6 and TRBJ1-4; possibly TRBD1 for D (5 bases). CDR1 is MNHNY, CDR2 SVGAGI, per germline (reference sequence). The CDR3 has 13 amino acids. V lost 8 bases, J lost 4 bases, and 11 bases lay in between. CDR3 sequence: CASEGGHNEKLFF. The CDR3 DNA follows: TGTGCCAGCGAGGGAGGACATAATGAAAAACTGTTTTTT.

This clone was seen more than once but under ten times. The V gene is TRBV25-1, the J gene TRBJ2-7, with a possible D match to TRBD2 (6 bases). Germline lookup yields CDR1 MGHDK and CDR2 SYGVNS. Trimming stripped 1 base from V and 6 bases from J, with 10 bases between. The CDR3 is 13 amino acids. The chain's CDR3 is CASSEFGGVEQYF. In DNA, the CDR3 is TGTGCCAGCAGTGAATTTGGAGGGGTCGAGCAGTACTTC.

This chain uses TRBV10-1 with TRBJ2-7, with 7 nucleotides matching TRBD1. The trim removed 0 bases at V and 2 bases at J, leaving 1 base unmatched. The CDR3 has 14 amino acids. Germline V lookup: CDR1 WNHNN, CDR2 SYGVQD (reference sequence). For the CDR3, the DNA is TGCGCCAGCAGTGAGTCAACAGGGGCCTACGAGCAGTACTTC. Its translation: CASSESTGAYEQYF.

This chain uses TRBV4-1 with TRBJ2-1; 7 bases map to TRBD2. CDR1 is MGHRA and CDR2 is YSYEKL in the germline V gene. This CDR3 is built from 16 residues. The V gene end was trimmed by 7 bases and the J gene end by 0 bases; junction bases not matched to a gene: 9. For the CDR3, the DNA is TGCGCCAGCATAACTAGCGTTCAGAGCTCCTACAATGAGCAGTTCTTC. This gives the protein CASITSVQSSYNEQFF.

This clone was counted only a few times. The chain recombines TRBV11-2 with TRBJ2-5; TRBD1 aligns across 10 bases. The trim removed 8 bases at V and 4 bases at J, leaving 7 bases unmatched. There are 14 residues in the CDR3. CDR1 and CDR2 from the germline V gene are SGHAT and FQNNGV. The CDR3 sequence: CASRETGGRETQYF. The DNA of the CDR3 is TGTGCCAGCCGCGAGACAGGGGGCCGAGAGACCCAGTACTTC. The variable domain in full, completed from reference TRBV11-2 and TRBJ2-5, reads EAGVAQSPRYKIIEKRQSVAFWCNPISGHATLYWYQQILGQGPKLLIQFQNNGVVDDSQLPKDRFSAERLKGVDSTLKIQPAKLEDSAVYLCASRETGGRETQYFGPGTRLLVL.

V usage is TRBV6-5 and J usage is TRBJ2-3; the match to TRBD2 covers 8 bases. V dropped 0 bases and J dropped 10; count of bases not matched to a gene: 6. CDR3 length: 14 residues. The V gene's germline CDR1 is MNHEY and CDR2 SVGAGI. CDR3 residues: CASSYSGAAGAQYF. CDR3 in DNA: TGTGCCAGCAGTTACTCGGGGGCAGCGGGGGCGCAGTATTTT.

The rearrangement uses TRBV4-2 and TRBJ2-7, with D perhaps matching TRBD2 (6 bases). CDR1 and CDR2 from the germline V gene are LGHNA and YNFKEQ. The CDR3 is made up of 12 amino acids. V lost 2 bases, J lost 5 bases, and 7 bases lay in between. The CDR3 sequence: CASSQWGDEQYF. The CDR3 DNA sequence: TGTGCCAGCAGCCAATGGGGGGACGAGCAGTACTTC.

J is TRBJ1-5 and V is TRBV10-3, with a tentative D call TRBD1 (5 bases). Trimming shortened V by 6 bases and J by 4 bases, and 10 bases separated the two germline ends. The germline CDR1 and CDR2 sequences are ENHRY and SYGVKD. The CDR3 loop spans 13 amino acids. The CDR3: CAIRGLENQPQHF. Here the CDR3 DNA reads TGTGCCATCAGGGGGCTGGAGAATCAGCCCCAGCATTTT.

The chain combines TRBV7-9 with TRBJ2-2; D is perhaps TRBD1 or TRBD2 (5 bases each). The V gene's germline CDR1 is SEHNR and CDR2 FQNEAQ (reference sequence). The V and J ends lost 5 bases and 4 bases respectively, with 17 bases between them. CDR3 length equals 16 residues. In nucleotides, the CDR3 is TGTGCCAGCAGCCTGACGTGGGGGAAGGGCACCGGGGAGCTGTTTTTT. Its protein product is CASSLTWGKGTGELFF.

The genes are TRBV19 and TRBJ2-1, with D unclear. The CDR3 length is 12 residues. CDR1 LNHDA and CDR2 SQIVND come from the germline V gene (reference sequence). V was cut by 5 bases and J by 11 bases, with 13 bases left in between. The CDR3 region has the DNA TGTGCCAGTAGTCCCGAAGGATTCCAGCAGTTCTTC. It translates to CASSPEGFQQFF.

The chain links TRBV7-6 to TRBJ2-3; no definite D call. The CDR3 loop spans 13 amino acids. Trimming removed 5 bases from V and 3 bases from J, with 9 bases in between. Germline lookup yields CDR1 SGHVS and CDR2 FNYEAQ. CDR3 amino acids: CASSPYATDTQYF. CDR3 sequence (DNA): TGTGCCAGCAGCCCCTATGCGACAGATACGCAGTATTTT.

The chain is built from TRBV10-3 and TRBJ2-3; 8 bases are a match to TRBD1. Trimming took 0 bases from V and 0 from J; bases not matched to a gene: 5. Germline V gene lookup returns CDR1 ENHRY and CDR2 SYGVKD. The CDR3 totals 17 residues. The CDR3 DNA reads TGTGCCATCAGTGAGTCGGGGGACAGGCCTAGCACAGATACGCAGTATTTT. This translates into CAISESGDRPSTDTQYF.

The chain combines TRBV6-1 with TRBJ2-3; D may be TRBD2 (6 bases). This CDR3 region has 15 residues. In germline, CDR1 is MNHNS, CDR2 SASEGT. V lost 2 bases, J lost 5 bases, and 14 bases lay in between. In DNA form, the CDR3 reads TGTGCCAGCAGTGAACACGGGAGCGCGGGAGATACGCAGTATTTT. Its protein product is CASSEHGSAGDTQYF.

The chain is built from TRBV28 and TRBJ2-5; the D gene could be TRBD1 or TRBD2 (5 bases each). The CDR3 length is 14 residues. V gave up 5 bases and J gave up 3 bases, with 13 bases separating them. The V gene's germline CDR1 is MDHEN and CDR2 SYDVKM. DNA for the CDR3: TGTGCCAGCAGTCTTCGGGGCCGGGAAGAGACCCAGTACTTC. Its translation is CASSLRGREETQYF.

V gene TRBV5-1 combines with J gene TRBJ2-2; tentatively, D is TRBD1 or TRBD2 (5 bases each). The CDR3 is 14 amino acids. V was pared by 1 base and J by 4 bases, with 8 bases between. Germline lookup yields CDR1 SGHRS and CDR2 YFSETQ. The CDR3 is CASSLRDGTGELFF. CDR3 in DNA: TGCGCCAGCAGCTTGAGGGACGGCACCGGGGAGCTGTTTTTT. Using reference TRBV5-1 and TRBJ2-2 for the parts outside the CDR3, the full variable domain is KAGVTQTPRYLIKTRGQQVTLSCSPISGHRSVSWYQQTPGQGLQFLFEYFSETQRNKGNFPGRFSGRQFSNSRSEMNVSTLELGDSALYLCASSLRDGTGELFFGEGSRLTVL.

Concerning this clone itself: Compared with germline, one end of the junction differs, possibly owing to a read error. The genes are TRBV13 and TRBJ2-7; a weak D match, TRBD1 (5 bases). Germline lookup yields CDR1 PRHDT and CDR2 FYEKMQ (reference sequence). The CDR3 runs 11 residues. The CDR3 DNA is TGTGCCAGCAGCGTAGGGGTCGAGCAGTACTTC. Encoded protein: CASSVGVEQYF.

This chain joins TRBV11-2 and TRBJ2-7, with D perhaps TRBD2 (5 bases). CDR1 is SGHAT, CDR2 FQNNGV, per germline. This CDR3 spans 12 amino acids. Trimming removed 6 bases at V and 4 bases at J, with 10 bases between. The CDR3 DNA is TGTGCCAGCAGGCAAACGGGATACGAGCAGTACTTC. Its protein is CASRQTGYEQYF.

The gene calls are TRBV28 and TRBJ2-1, with TRBD2 matching over 9 bases. This CDR3 comprises 14 residues. V shed 6 bases, J shed 6 bases, and the junction held 6 bases outside the gene matches. Per the germline V gene, CDR1 is MDHEN and CDR2 is SYDVKM. This chain's CDR3 is CASSPAGGSNEQFF. The CDR3 DNA reads as TGTGCCAGCAGCCCGGCGGGAGGGAGCAATGAGCAGTTCTTC.

V is TRBV4-1 and J is TRBJ1-4; D is ambiguous. In germline, CDR1 is MGHRA, CDR2 YSYEKL. The CDR3 is made up of 15 amino acids. The V end was cut by 1 base, the J end by 7 bases, with 13 bases between. CDR3 protein: CASSQGARGGEKLFF. CDR3 DNA sequence: TGCGCCAGCAGCCAAGGGGCACGGGGAGGTGAAAAACTGTTTTTT.

The chain links TRBV15 to TRBJ1-4, with D unclear. Germline assignment: CDR1 LNHNV and CDR2 YYDKDF (reference sequence). The germline V and J ends were trimmed by 0 bases and 7 bases, with 12 bases remaining between them. The CDR3 length is 15 residues. The CDR3 here is CATSRDGVVGEKLFF. CDR3 DNA sequence: TGTGCCACCAGCAGAGATGGGGTAGTTGGTGAAAAACTGTTTTTT.